These 10 T cell receptor beta chains share one sample of origin, sequenced in a study of T cell repertoires in cytomegalovirus infection. TCRdb independently ran MiXCR on the reads; one entry per CDR3 protein. The repertoire consists of more than 150,000 distinct CDR3 sequences, with over 25% occurring once and the leading ten covering roughly 32%. The sample taken for sequencing was PBMCs. The receptors originated from a human donor in good health (CMV status not recorded). Some clones in this sample may be carry-over from other donors' samples.

The chain uses TRBV7-2 and TRBJ1-1, with 8 bases fitting TRBD1. The CDR3 length is 15 residues. J lost 2 bases, V lost 5 bases, and 7 bases had no gene match. Looked up from germline, CDR1 is SGHTA and CDR2 is FQGNSA. CDR3 in amino acids: CASSKNRGINTEAFF. CDR3 DNA sequence: TGTGCCAGCAGCAAGAACAGGGGGATTAACACTGAAGCTTTCTTT.

The rearrangement links TRBV12-3 or TRBV12-4 to TRBJ1-1; a weak D match, TRBD1 (6 bases). V was clipped by 7 bases and J by 7 bases, with 13 bases between them. The CDR3 contains 12 residues. This CDR3 is CASNREGDEAFF. The CDR3 DNA follows: TGTGCCAGCAACAGGGAAGGGGATGAAGCTTTCTTT.

This clonotype showed up just a few times. This sequence joins TRBV11-2 and TRBJ1-2; 8 bases agree with TRBD1. The V gene end was trimmed by 10 bases and the J gene end by 4 bases; junction bases not matched to a gene: 8. The CDR3 runs to 13 residues. CDR1 SGHAT and CDR2 FQNNGV come from the germline V gene. CDR3: CANRTGKSYGYTF. CDR3 sequence (DNA): TGTGCCAACCGGACAGGGAAAAGCTATGGCTACACCTTC. The full variable domain, rest sourced from reference TRBV11-2 and TRBJ1-2, is EAGVAQSPRYKIIEKRQSVAFWCNPISGHATLYWYQQILGQGPKLLIQFQNNGVVDDSQLPKDRFSAERLKGVDSTLKIQPAKLEDSAVYLCANRTGKSYGYTFGSGTRLTVV.

This clonotype was detected only a few times. This chain links TRBV19 with TRBJ2-6, with 7 bases matching TRBD1. The CDR3 has 15 amino acids. V dropped 4 bases and J dropped 1; count of bases not matched to a gene: 1. Germline lookup yields CDR1 LNHDA and CDR2 SQIVND (reference sequence). CDR3 coding DNA: TGTGCCAGTAGTACGACAGGGTCTGGGGCCAACGTCCTGACTTTC. This codes for CASSTTGSGANVLTF.

This clonotype was seen at least ten times. This chain links TRBV7-2 with TRBJ2-3, with 8 positions matching TRBD2. With 6 bases clipped from V and 3 bases from J, the junction kept 8 bases outside the gene matches. Germline CDR1 and CDR2: SGHTA and FQGNSA. The CDR3 loop spans 15 amino acids. CDR3 coding DNA: TGTGCCAGCAGTTCCCGGGGGGGCGGTACAGATACGCAGTATTTT. Translation: CASSSRGGGTDTQYF.

This clonotype has more than one count but fewer than ten. The chain carries TRBV2 and TRBJ1-4; 9 bases agree with TRBD1. CDR3 size: 14 residues. Germline CDR1 SNHLY, CDR2 FYNNEI. Trimming removed 6 bases from V and 8 bases from J; junction bases left unmatched: 7. This CDR3 reads CASRIQGAEEKLFF. In nucleotides, the CDR3 is TGTGCCAGCAGGATACAGGGGGCGGAAGAAAAACTGTTTTTT.

This clonotype occurred many times. The V gene is TRBV7-9, the J gene TRBJ1-5; D is perhaps TRBD1 (6 bases). V was clipped by 5 bases and J by 0 bases, with 8 bases between them. Germline assignment: CDR1 SEHNR and CDR2 FQNEAQ (reference sequence). The CDR3 sequence is 14 residues long. CDR3 protein: CASSRDISNQPQHF. DNA of the CDR3: TGTGCCAGCAGCCGGGACATTAGCAATCAGCCCCAGCATTTT. Together with reference TRBV7-9 and TRBJ1-5, the CDR3 gives the full variable domain: DTGVSQNPRHKITKRGQNVTFRCDPISEHNRLYWYRQTLGQGPEFLTYFQNEAQLEKSRLLSDRFSAERPKGSFSTLEIQRTEQGDSAMYLCASSRDISNQPQHFGDGTRLSIL.

The chain carries TRBV7-2 and TRBJ1-6; possibly TRBD1 for D (6 bases). Germline V gene data show CDR1 as SGHTA and CDR2 as FQGNSA. The CDR3 has 13 residues. V lost 5 bases and J 9 bases, leaving 11 bases between the germline ends. In nucleotides, the CDR3 is TGTGCCAGCAGCCCACAGGGTTCTTCACCCCTCCACTTT. Protein product: CASSPQGSSPLHF.

In this sample, this clonotype turned up many times. This chain joins TRBV12-3 or TRBV12-4 and TRBJ1-2; tentative D call: TRBD1 (6 bases). The CDR3 is 14 residues long. V dropped 4 bases and J dropped 6 bases, with 15 bases sitting between them. CDR3 amino acids: CASSSPWGADGYTF. The CDR3 nucleotides are TGTGCCAGCAGTTCCCCGTGGGGGGCGGATGGCTACACCTTC.

The chain is built from TRBV6-6 and TRBJ1-1; D gene uncertain. The germline V gene encodes CDR1 MNHNY and CDR2 SVGAGI (reference sequence). V gave up 7 bases and J gave up 0 bases, with 9 bases separating them. This CDR3 is 13 amino acids long. In DNA, the CDR3 is TGTGCCAGCACGGGAAAGGTGAACACTGAAGCTTTCTTT. Translating gives CASTGKVNTEAFF.